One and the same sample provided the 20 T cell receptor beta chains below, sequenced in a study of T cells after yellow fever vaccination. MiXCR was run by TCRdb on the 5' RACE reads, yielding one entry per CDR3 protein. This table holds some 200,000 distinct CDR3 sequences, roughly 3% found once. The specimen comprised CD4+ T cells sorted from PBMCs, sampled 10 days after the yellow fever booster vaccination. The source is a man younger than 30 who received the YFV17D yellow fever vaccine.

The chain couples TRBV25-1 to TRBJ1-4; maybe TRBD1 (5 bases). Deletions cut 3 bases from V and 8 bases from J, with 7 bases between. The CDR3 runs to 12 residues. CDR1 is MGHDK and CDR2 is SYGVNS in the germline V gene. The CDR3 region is CASSDRDEKLFF. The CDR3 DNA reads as TGTGCCAGCAGTGACAGGGACGAAAAACTGTTTTTT.

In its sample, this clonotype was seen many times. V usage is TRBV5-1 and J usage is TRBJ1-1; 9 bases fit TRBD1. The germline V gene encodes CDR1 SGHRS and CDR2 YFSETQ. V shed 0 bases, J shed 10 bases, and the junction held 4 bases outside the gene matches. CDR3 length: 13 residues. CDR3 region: CASSLGDRGGAFF. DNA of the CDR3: TGCGCCAGCAGCTTGGGCGACAGGGGGGGAGCTTTCTTT.

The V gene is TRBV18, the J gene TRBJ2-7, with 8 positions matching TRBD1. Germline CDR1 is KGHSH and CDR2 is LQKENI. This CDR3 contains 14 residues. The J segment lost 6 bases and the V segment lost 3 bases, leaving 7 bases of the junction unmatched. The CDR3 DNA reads TGTGCCAGCTCACCGGATCAGGGGGCTGGCGAGCAGTACTTC. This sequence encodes CASSPDQGAGEQYF.

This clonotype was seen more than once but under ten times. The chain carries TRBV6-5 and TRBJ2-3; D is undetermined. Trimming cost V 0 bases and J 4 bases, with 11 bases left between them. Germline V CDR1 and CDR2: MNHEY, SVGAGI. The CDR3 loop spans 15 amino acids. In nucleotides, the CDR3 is TGTGCCAGCAGTTACTCGAGAGGCTCCCCAGATACGCAGTATTTT. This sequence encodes CASSYSRGSPDTQYF.

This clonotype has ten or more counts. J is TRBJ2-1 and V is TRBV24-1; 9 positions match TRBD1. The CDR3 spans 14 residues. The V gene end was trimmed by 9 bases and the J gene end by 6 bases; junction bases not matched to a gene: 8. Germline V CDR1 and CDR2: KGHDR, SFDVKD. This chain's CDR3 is CATQGTGLGNEQFF. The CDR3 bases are TGTGCCACCCAAGGGACAGGGCTGGGCAATGAGCAGTTCTTC.

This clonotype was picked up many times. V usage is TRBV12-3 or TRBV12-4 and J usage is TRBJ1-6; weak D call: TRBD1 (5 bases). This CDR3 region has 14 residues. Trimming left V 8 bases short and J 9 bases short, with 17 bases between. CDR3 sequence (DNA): TGTGCCAGCGGCCTTCGGGGGGTGGCTTCACCCCTCCACTTT. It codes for CASGLRGVASPLHF.

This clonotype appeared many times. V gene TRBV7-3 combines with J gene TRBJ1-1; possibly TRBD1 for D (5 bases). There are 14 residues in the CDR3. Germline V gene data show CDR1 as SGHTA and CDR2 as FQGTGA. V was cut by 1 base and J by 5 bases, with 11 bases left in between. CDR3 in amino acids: CASSLSGGGTEAFF. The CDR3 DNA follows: TGTGCCAGCAGCTTAAGTGGGGGGGGGACTGAAGCTTTCTTT. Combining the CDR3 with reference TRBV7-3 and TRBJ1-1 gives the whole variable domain GAGVSQTPSNKVTEKGKYVELRCDPISGHTALYWYRQSLGQGPEFLIYFQGTGAADDSGLPNDRFFAVRPEGSVSTLKIQRTERGDSAVYLCASSLSGGGTEAFFGQGTRLTVV.

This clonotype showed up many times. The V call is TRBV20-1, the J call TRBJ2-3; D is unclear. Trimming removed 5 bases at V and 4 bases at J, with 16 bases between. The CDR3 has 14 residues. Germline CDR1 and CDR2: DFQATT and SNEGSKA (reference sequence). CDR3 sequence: CSAHSSLLADTQYF. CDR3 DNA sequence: TGCAGTGCTCATTCCAGCCTATTGGCAGATACGCAGTATTTT.

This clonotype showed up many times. CDR3 residues: CASSSYWAPRQGTYEQYV. The CDR3 DNA is TGTGCCAGCAGTTCTTATTGGGCCCCTCGACAGGGCACCTACGAGCAGTACGTC. The chain couples TRBV28 to TRBJ2-7, with 7 bases identical to TRBD1. Germline V gene sequence: CDR1 MDHEN, CDR2 SYDVKM. The CDR3 has 18 amino acids. The trim removed 4 bases at V and 2 bases at J, leaving 17 bases unmatched.

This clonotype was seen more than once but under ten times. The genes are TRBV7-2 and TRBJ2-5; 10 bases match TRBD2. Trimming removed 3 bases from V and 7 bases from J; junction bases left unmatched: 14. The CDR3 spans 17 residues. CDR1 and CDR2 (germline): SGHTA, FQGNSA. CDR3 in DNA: TGTGCCAGCAGCTTTGCCCTTCTAGCGGGGGCCCGACGGACCCAGTACTTC. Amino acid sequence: CASSFALLAGARRTQYF.

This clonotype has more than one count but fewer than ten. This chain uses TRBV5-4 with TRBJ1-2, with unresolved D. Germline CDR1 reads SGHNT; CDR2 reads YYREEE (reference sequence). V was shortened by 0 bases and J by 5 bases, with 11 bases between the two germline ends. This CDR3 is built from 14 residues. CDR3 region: CASSLAGRPYGYTF. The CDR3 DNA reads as TGTGCCAGCAGCTTGGCCGGACGGCCTTATGGCTACACCTTC.

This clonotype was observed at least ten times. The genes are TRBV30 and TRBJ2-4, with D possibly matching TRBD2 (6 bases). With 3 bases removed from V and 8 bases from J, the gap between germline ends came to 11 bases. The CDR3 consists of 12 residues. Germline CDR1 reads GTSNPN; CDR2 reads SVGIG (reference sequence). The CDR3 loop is CAWSRGLDIQYF. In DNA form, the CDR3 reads TGTGCCTGGAGCCGGGGGTTGGACATTCAGTACTTC.

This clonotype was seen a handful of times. This CDR3 is CASSQTGGAIFSGANVLTF. For the CDR3, the DNA is TGTGCCAGCAGCCAGACAGGGGGCGCGATCTTCTCTGGGGCCAACGTCCTGACTTTC. The J gene is TRBJ2-6, the V gene TRBV7-3, with 10 bases that match TRBD1. Germline CDR1 reads SGHTA; CDR2 reads FQGTGA. The CDR3 extends over 19 amino acids. The V and J ends lost 5 bases and 0 bases, in that order; junction bases with no gene match: 10.

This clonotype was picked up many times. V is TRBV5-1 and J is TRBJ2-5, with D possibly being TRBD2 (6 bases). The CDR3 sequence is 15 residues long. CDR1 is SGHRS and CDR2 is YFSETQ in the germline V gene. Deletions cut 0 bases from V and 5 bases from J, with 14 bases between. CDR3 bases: TGCGCCAGCAGCTTGGTTCCCGGGGGAGTGGAGACCCAGTACTTC. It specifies CASSLVPGGVETQYF.

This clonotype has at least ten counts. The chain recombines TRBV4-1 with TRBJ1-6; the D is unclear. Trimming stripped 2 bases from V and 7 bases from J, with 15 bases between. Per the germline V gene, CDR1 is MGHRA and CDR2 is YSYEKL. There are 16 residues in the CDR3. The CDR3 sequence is CASSQIGAGGNSPLHF. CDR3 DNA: TGCGCCAGCAGCCAAATCGGAGCCGGAGGGAATTCACCCCTCCACTTT.

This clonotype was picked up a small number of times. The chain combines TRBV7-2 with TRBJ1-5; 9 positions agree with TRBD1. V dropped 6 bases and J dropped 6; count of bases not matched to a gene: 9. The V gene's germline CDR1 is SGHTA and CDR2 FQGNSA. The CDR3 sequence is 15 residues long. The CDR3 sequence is CASSPGQGSAQPQHF. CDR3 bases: TGTGCCAGCAGTCCCGGACAGGGGTCGGCTCAGCCCCAGCATTTT.

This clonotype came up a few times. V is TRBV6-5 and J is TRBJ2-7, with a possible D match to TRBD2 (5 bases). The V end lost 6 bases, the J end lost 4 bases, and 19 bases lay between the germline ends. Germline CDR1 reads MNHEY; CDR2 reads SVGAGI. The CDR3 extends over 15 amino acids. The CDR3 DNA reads TGTGCCAGCAGAGCAGCCAGGACTGACTCATACGAGCAGTACTTC. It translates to CASRAARTDSYEQYF.

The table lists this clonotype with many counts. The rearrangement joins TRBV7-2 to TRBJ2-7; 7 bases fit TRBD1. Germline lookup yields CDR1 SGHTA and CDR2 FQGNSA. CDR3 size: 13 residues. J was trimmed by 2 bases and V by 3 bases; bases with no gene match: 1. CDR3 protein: CASSFDRAYEQYV. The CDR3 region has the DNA TGTGCCAGCAGCTTCGACAGGGCCTACGAGCAGTACGTC.

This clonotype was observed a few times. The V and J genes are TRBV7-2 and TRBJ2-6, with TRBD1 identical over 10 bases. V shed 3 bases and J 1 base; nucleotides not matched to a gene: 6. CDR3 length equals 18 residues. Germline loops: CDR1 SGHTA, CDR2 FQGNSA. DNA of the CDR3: TGTGCCAGCAGCTTCACCGGGACAGGGGCATCTGGGGCCAACGTCCTGACTTTC. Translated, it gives CASSFTGTGASGANVLTF.

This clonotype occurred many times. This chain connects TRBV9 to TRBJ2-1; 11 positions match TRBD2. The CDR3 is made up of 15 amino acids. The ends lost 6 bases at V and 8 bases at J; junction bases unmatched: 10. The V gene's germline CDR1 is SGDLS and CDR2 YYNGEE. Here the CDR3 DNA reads TGTGCCAGCACGGGAGTAGCGGGGGGGCCGGATGAGCAGTTCTTC. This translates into CASTGVAGGPDEQFF.